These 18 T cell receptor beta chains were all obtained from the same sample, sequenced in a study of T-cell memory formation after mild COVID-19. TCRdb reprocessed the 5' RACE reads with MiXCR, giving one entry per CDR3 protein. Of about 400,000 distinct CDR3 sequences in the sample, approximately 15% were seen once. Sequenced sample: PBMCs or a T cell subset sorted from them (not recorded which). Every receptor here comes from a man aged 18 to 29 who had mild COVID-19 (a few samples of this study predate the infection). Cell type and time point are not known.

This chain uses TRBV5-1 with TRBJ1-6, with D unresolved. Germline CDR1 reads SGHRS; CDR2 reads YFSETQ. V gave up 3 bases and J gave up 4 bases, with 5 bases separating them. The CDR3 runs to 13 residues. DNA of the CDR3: TGCGCCAGCAGCTCTACATATAATTCACCCCTCCACTTT. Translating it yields CASSSTYNSPLHF.

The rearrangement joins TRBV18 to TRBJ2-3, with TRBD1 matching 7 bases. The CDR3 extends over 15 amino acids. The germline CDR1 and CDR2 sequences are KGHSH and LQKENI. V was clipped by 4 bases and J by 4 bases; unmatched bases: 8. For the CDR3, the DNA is TGTGCCAGCTCACAGGACAGGTCCGTTCCAGATACGCAGTATTTT. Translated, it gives CASSQDRSVPDTQYF.

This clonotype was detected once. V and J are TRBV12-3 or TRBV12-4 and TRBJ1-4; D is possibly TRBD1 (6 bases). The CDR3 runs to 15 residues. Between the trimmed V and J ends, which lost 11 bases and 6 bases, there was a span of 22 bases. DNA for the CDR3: TGTGCCTGCGCCGGGGGGGGGCGACATGATGAAAAACTGTTTTTT. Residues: CACAGGGRHDEKLFF.

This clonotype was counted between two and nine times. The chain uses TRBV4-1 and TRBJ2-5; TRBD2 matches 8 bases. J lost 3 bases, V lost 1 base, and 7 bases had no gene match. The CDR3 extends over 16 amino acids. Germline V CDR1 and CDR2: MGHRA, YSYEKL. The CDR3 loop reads CASSQVGGASEETQYF. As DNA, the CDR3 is TGCGCCAGCAGCCAAGTCGGGGGGGCGTCAGAAGAGACCCAGTACTTC.

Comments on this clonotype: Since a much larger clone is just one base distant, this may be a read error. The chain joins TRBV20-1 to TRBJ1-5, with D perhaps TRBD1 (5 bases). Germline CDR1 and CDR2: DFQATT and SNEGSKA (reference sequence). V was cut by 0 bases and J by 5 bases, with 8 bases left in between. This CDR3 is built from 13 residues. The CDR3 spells CSARDREDQPQHF. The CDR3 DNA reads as TGCAGTGCTAGAGACAGGGAGGATCAGCCCCAGCATTTT.

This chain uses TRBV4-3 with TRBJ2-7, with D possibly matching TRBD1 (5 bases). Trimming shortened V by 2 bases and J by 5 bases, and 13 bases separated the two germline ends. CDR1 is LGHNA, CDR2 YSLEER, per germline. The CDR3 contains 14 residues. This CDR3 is CASSQQRQSDEQYF. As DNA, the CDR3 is TGCGCCAGCAGCCAACAAAGACAGTCGGACGAGCAGTACTTC.

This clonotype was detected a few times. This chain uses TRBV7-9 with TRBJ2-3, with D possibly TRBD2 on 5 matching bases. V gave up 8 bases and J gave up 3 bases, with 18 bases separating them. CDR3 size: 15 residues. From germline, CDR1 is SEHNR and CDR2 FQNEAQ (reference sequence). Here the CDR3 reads CASLRAVGSTDTQYF. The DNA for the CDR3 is TGTGCCAGCTTGAGGGCGGTTGGGTCAACAGATACGCAGTATTTT.

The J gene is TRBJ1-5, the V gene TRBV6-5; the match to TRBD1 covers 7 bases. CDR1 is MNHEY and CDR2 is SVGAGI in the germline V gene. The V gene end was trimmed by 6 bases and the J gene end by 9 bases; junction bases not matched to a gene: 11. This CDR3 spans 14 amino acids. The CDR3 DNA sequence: TGTGCCAGCAGCCTGCAGGGGGGGTACGGGCCCCAGCATTTT. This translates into CASSLQGGYGPQHF.

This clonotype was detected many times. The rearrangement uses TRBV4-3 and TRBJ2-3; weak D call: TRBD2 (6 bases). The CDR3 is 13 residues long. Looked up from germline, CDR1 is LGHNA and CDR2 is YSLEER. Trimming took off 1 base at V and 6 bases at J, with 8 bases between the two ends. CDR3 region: CASSQGLVDTQYF. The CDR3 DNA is TGCGCCAGCAGCCAAGGACTAGTCGATACGCAGTATTTT.

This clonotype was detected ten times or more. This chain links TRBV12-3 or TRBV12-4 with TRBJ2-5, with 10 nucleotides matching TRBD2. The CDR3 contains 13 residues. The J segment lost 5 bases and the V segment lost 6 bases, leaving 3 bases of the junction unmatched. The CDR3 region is CASSPSGGETQYF. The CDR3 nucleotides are TGTGCCAGCAGCCCTAGCGGGGGTGAGACCCAGTACTTC.

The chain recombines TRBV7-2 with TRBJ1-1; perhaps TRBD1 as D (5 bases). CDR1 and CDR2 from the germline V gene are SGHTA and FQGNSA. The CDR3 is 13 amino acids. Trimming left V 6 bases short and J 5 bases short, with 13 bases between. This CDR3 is CASRRGDRTEAFF. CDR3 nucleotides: TGTGCCAGCAGACGGGGGGATAGGACTGAAGCTTTCTTT.

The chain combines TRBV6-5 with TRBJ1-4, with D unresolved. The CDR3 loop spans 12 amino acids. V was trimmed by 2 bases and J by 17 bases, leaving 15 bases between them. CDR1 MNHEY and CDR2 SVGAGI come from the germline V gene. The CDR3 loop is CASSYPTVKRFF. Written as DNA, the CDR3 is TGTGCCAGCAGTTACCCCACCGTGAAACGATTTTTT.

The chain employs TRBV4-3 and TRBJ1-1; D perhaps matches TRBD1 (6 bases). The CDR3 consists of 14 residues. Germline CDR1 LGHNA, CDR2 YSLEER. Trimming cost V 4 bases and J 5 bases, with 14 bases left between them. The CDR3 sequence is CASSPRGVGTEAFF. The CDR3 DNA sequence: TGCGCCAGCAGCCCAAGGGGGGTAGGAACTGAAGCTTTCTTT.

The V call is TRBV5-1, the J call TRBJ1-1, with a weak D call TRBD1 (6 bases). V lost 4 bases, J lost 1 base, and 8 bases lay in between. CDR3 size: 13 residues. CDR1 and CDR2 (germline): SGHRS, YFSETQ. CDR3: CASSQTGNTEAFF. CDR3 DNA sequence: TGCGCCAGCAGCCAGACAGGGAACACTGAAGCTTTCTTT.

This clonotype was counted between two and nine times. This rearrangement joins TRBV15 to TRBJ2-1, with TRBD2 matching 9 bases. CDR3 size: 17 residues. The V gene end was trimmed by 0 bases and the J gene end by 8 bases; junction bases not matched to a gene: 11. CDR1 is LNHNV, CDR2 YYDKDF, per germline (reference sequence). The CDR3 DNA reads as TGTGCCACCAGCAGAGAAGCGAGGCGGGGGGGAGTCGATGAGCAGTTCTTC. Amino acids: CATSREARRGGVDEQFF.

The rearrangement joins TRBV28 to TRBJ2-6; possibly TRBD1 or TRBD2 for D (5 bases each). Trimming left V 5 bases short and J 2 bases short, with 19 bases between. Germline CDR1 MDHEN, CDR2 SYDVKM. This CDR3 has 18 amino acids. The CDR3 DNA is TGTGCCAGCAGTCTTTTAGGCTCAGGGACCCCTGGGGCCAACGTCCTGACTTTC. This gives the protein CASSLLGSGTPGANVLTF.

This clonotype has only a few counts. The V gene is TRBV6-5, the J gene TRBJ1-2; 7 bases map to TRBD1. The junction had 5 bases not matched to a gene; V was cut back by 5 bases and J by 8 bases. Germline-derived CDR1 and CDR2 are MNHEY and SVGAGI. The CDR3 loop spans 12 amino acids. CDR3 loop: CASSDRVNGYTF. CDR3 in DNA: TGTGCCAGCAGTGACAGGGTGAACGGCTACACCTTC.

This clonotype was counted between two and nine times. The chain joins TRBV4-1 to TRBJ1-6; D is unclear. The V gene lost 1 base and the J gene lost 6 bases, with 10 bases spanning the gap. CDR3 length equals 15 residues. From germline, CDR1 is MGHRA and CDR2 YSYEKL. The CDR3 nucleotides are TGCGCCAGCAGCCAAGTCCCTCGGACTAATTCACCCCTCCACTTT. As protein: CASSQVPRTNSPLHF.